Following are 30 T cell receptor beta chains from one sample sequenced in a study of blood T cell repertoires in COVID-19. TCRdb's table, derived via immunoSEQ multiplex PCR, lists solely in-frame clones and lacks some. This repertoire shows fewer than 45,000 clones, about 85% found once; its top ten account for 30% to 35%. Sequencing was carried out using peripheral blood. Receptors originate from a woman older than 75 with acute or convalescent COVID-19.

The genes are TRBV5-1 and TRBJ2-5; the match to TRBD2 covers 11 bases. V was pared by 4 bases and J by 2 bases, with 1 base of the junction left unmatched. This CDR3 spans 14 amino acids. The germline gives CDR1 SGHRS, CDR2 YFSETQ. The CDR3: CASSRLAGQETQYF. In DNA form, the CDR3 reads TGCGCCAGCAGCCGACTAGCGGGACAAGAGACCCAGTACTTC.

The rearrangement uses TRBV28 and TRBJ1-1; D ambiguous. The CDR3 totals 17 residues. The germline V gene encodes CDR1 MDHEN and CDR2 SYDVKM. V was cut by 5 bases and J by 3 bases, with 22 bases left in between. This chain's CDR3 is CASSTTGYFGGYTEAFF. The DNA for the CDR3 is TGTGCCAGCAGTACAACGGGATACTTCGGAGGGTACACTGAAGCTTTCTTT.

The chain has TRBV7-6 and TRBJ1-5, with 10 positions matching TRBD1. In germline, CDR1 is SGHVS, CDR2 FNYEAQ. The CDR3 is 16 residues long. Trimming at V came to 0 bases and at J to 5 bases, leaving 4 bases not matched to a gene. Written as DNA, the CDR3 is TGTGCCAGCAGCTTAGCGGGGACAGGGGTCGATCAGCCCCAGCATTTT. Protein product: CASSLAGTGVDQPQHF. The full variable domain, completed using reference TRBV7-6 and TRBJ1-5, is GAGVSQSPRYKVTKRGQDVALRCDPISGHVSLYWYRQALGQGPEFLTYFNYEAQQDKSGLPNDRFSAERPEGSISTLTIQRTEQRDSAMYRCASSLAGTGVDQPQHFGDGTRLSIL.

The gene calls are TRBV6-1 and TRBJ1-6, with 8 bases matching TRBD1. V dropped 1 base and J dropped 4; count of bases not matched to a gene: 0. The CDR3 sequence is 15 residues long. Germline V gene sequence: CDR1 MNHNS, CDR2 SASEGT. The CDR3 DNA reads as TGTGCCAGCAGTGAAGGGACAGGGTATAATTCACCCCTCCACTTT. Translated: CASSEGTGYNSPLHF.

In this sample, this clone turned up a few times. The rearrangement joins TRBV7-9 to TRBJ2-1; D is possibly TRBD1 (6 bases). V was trimmed by 5 bases and J by 9 bases, leaving 11 bases between them. Germline V gene data show CDR1 as SEHNR and CDR2 as FQNEAQ (reference sequence). This CDR3 region has 12 residues. The CDR3: CASSPRDIEQFF. CDR3 DNA sequence: TGTGCCAGCAGCCCTCGGGACATTGAGCAGTTCTTC.

V is TRBV18 and J is TRBJ1-1, with TRBD1 identical over 7 bases. Unmatched junction bases numbered 5, after V lost 6 bases and J lost 4 bases. CDR1 is KGHSH, CDR2 LQKENI, per germline. The CDR3 covers 13 residues. CDR3 sequence reads: CASSPTGVTEAFF. CDR3 DNA sequence: TGTGCCAGCTCTCCTACAGGGGTCACTGAAGCTTTCTTT. The full variable domain, its missing parts supplied by reference TRBV18 and TRBJ1-1, is NAGVMQNPRHLVRRRGQEARLRCSPMKGHSHVYWYRQLPEEGLKFMVYLQKENIIDESGMPKERFSAEFPKEGPSILRIQQVVRGDSAAYFCASSPTGVTEAFFGQGTRLTVV.

This chain joins TRBV30 and TRBJ2-1; 11 bases are shared with TRBD2. CDR3 size: 15 residues. Germline lookup yields CDR1 GTSNPN and CDR2 SVGIG (reference sequence). The junction had 5 bases not matched to a gene; V was cut back by 0 bases and J by 7 bases. This CDR3 reads CAWSVLAGVTNEQFF. The CDR3 nucleotides are TGTGCCTGGAGTGTACTAGCGGGAGTAACAAATGAGCAGTTCTTC.

V is TRBV3-1 (or the pseudogene TRBV3-2) and J is TRBJ1-5; maybe TRBD1 (6 bases). Germline CDR1 LGHDT, CDR2 YNNKEL (reference sequence). Deletions cut 4 bases from V and 3 bases from J, with 13 bases between. The CDR3 is 15 amino acids. The CDR3 loop reads CASSPSGGDNQPQHF. Here the CDR3 DNA reads TGTGCCAGCAGCCCTAGTGGGGGCGACAATCAGCCCCAGCATTTT.

On this clone itself: The sample carries other DNA sequences with the same CDR3. V is TRBV5-1 and J is TRBJ2-1; D may be TRBD2 (6 bases). Germline V lookup: CDR1 SGHRS, CDR2 YFSETQ. V lost 0 bases to trimming and J lost 0 bases, with 7 bases between them. The CDR3 spans 15 residues. The CDR3 sequence is CASSLVGGSYNEQFF. In DNA form, the CDR3 reads TGCGCCAGCAGCTTGGTGGGGGGCTCCTACAATGAGCAGTTCTTC.

The gene calls are TRBV3-1 (or the pseudogene TRBV3-2) and TRBJ2-2; TRBD2 is a possible D gene (5 bases). Deletions cut 0 bases from V and 3 bases from J, with 8 bases between. The CDR3 runs 15 residues. Germline V CDR1 and CDR2: LGHDT, YNNKEL (reference sequence). CDR3 nucleotides: TGTGCCAGCAGCCAAGAGTTGCGGGACACCGGGGAGCTGTTTTTT. Amino acid sequence: CASSQELRDTGELFF.

J is TRBJ1-2 and V is TRBV15; D is ambiguous. CDR1 is LNHNV and CDR2 is YYDKDF in the germline V gene (reference sequence). CDR3 length: 13 residues. V lost 0 bases, J lost 5 bases, and 7 bases lay in between. The CDR3 loop reads CATSRDQQYGYTF. CDR3 DNA sequence: TGTGCCACCAGCAGAGATCAACAGTATGGCTACACCTTC.

The chain is built from TRBV19 and TRBJ2-3, with TRBD2 matching 7 bases. Germline CDR1 is LNHDA and CDR2 is SQIVND (reference sequence). Unmatched junction bases numbered 9, after V lost 5 bases and J lost 1 base. The CDR3 runs 16 residues. The CDR3, as DNA: TGTGCCAGTAGTGGGACCCGAACTAGCGGCACAGATACGCAGTATTTT. Translating gives CASSGTRTSGTDTQYF.

This chain connects TRBV5-1 to TRBJ2-5, with 15 nucleotides matching TRBD2. Per the germline V gene, CDR1 is SGHRS and CDR2 is YFSETQ. With 4 bases clipped from V and 4 bases from J, the junction kept 5 bases outside the gene matches. This CDR3 contains 16 residues. The CDR3: CASSLGLAGGPETQYF. The CDR3, as DNA: TGCGCCAGCAGCCTGGGACTAGCGGGAGGTCCAGAGACCCAGTACTTC.

The V call is TRBV5-1, the J call TRBJ1-5, with TRBD1 as a possible D gene (5 bases). V gave up 10 bases and J gave up 5 bases, with 16 bases separating them. The CDR3 loop spans 13 amino acids. Germline V CDR1 and CDR2: SGHRS, YFSETQ. The CDR3 sequence: CARQGRGHQPQHF. As DNA, the CDR3 is TGCGCCCGGCAGGGTAGGGGCCATCAGCCCCAGCATTTT.

The CDR3 nucleotides are TGCGCCAGCAGCCTGGGACAGGTCTATGAAGCTTTCTTT. This gives the protein CASSLGQVYEAFF. The gene calls are TRBV5-1 and TRBJ1-1, with TRBD1 matching over 8 bases. Trimming at V came to 4 bases and at J to 7 bases, leaving 6 bases not matched to a gene. The CDR3 is made up of 13 amino acids. From germline, CDR1 is SGHRS and CDR2 YFSETQ.

A word on this clone: This specimen includes other DNA sequences encoding the same CDR3. V is TRBV28 and J is TRBJ2-7; D may be TRBD2 (5 bases). The germline V and J ends were trimmed by 3 bases and 1 base, with 13 bases remaining between them. The germline V gene encodes CDR1 MDHEN and CDR2 SYDVKM. The CDR3 is 15 amino acids. CDR3 nucleotides: TGTGCCAGCAGTTTGGACTCGGGCCCATCCTACGAGCAGTACTTC. Translated: CASSLDSGPSYEQYF.

The rearrangement uses TRBV30 and TRBJ1-2, with 7 bases lining up with TRBD1. Germline values: CDR1 GTSNPN, CDR2 SVGIG (reference sequence). This CDR3 is built from 16 residues. Losses at the gene ends were 4 bases for V and 4 bases for J; bases not matched to a gene: 15. The CDR3 nucleotides are TGTGCCTGGATTCCGGGACAGCTTATTCAGGGCTATGGCTACACCTTC. It translates to CAWIPGQLIQGYGYTF.

The V gene is TRBV6-5, the J gene TRBJ1-6, with a possible D match to TRBD1 (5 bases). Germline CDR1 is MNHEY and CDR2 is SVGAGI. With 4 bases removed from V and 6 bases from J, the gap between germline ends came to 13 bases. The length of the CDR3 is 15 residues. The CDR3 DNA follows: TGTGCCAGCAGTTCGGGGACTCGATTTAATTCACCCCTCCACTTT. Translating gives CASSSGTRFNSPLHF.

J is TRBJ1-1 and V is TRBV30, with 7 bases fitting TRBD1. Trimming removed 3 bases from V and 5 bases from J; junction bases left unmatched: 6. The CDR3 runs 13 residues. CDR1 is GTSNPN, CDR2 SVGIG, per germline (reference sequence). The CDR3 loop is CAWRVQGWTEAFF. The CDR3 DNA sequence: TGTGCCTGGAGGGTACAGGGGTGGACTGAAGCTTTCTTT.

The chain carries TRBV7-8 and TRBJ2-7, with 10 bases lining up with TRBD2. CDR3 length equals 14 residues. Germline CDR1 is SGHVS and CDR2 is FQNEAQ. V was pared by 2 bases and J by 7 bases, with 5 bases of the junction left unmatched. Here the CDR3 DNA reads TGTGCCAGCAGCTTACTAGCGGGAGTACGGGAGCAGTACTTC. This translates into CASSLLAGVREQYF. Combining the CDR3 with reference TRBV7-8 and TRBJ2-7 gives the whole variable domain GAGVSQSPRYKVAKRGQDVALRCDPISGHVSLFWYQQALGQGPEFLTYFQNEAQLDKSGLPSDRFFAERPEGSVSTLKIQRTQQEDSAVYLCASSLLAGVREQYFGPGTRLTVT.

The rearrangement links TRBV20-1 to TRBJ2-1, with D possibly being TRBD1 (5 bases). The CDR3 runs 15 residues. The germline gives CDR1 DFQATT, CDR2 SNEGSKA (reference sequence). V lost 3 bases to trimming and J lost 5 bases, with 17 bases between them. CDR3 in amino acids: CSASFKTTGNNEQFF. The CDR3 DNA follows: TGCAGTGCTAGTTTTAAAACTACAGGAAACAATGAGCAGTTCTTC.

This clone was seen only a few times. The rearrangement links TRBV10-2 to TRBJ2-7, with 7 bases lining up with TRBD2. V was clipped by 4 bases and J by 0 bases; unmatched bases: 3. CDR3 length: 14 amino acids. Germline assignment: CDR1 WSHSY and CDR2 SAAADI. Written as DNA, the CDR3 is TGCGCCAGCAGTGGTACTAGCGCCTCCTACGAGCAGTACTTC. It codes for CASSGTSASYEQYF.

V is TRBV5-1 and J is TRBJ1-1, with 8 nucleotides matching TRBD1. Germline V gene data show CDR1 as SGHRS and CDR2 as YFSETQ. This CDR3 comprises 13 residues. V lost 4 bases, J lost 7 bases, and 6 bases stayed unmatched. The CDR3 loop reads CASSPSGTGEAFF. CDR3 DNA sequence: TGCGCCAGCAGCCCCTCCGGGACAGGTGAAGCTTTCTTT.

This chain links TRBV7-2 with TRBJ2-1; D unclear. The V end lost 5 bases, the J end lost 7 bases, and 18 bases lay between the germline ends. Germline assignment: CDR1 SGHTA and CDR2 FQGNSA. CDR3 length equals 15 residues. The chain's CDR3 is CASSPTYQPGNEQFF. DNA of the CDR3: TGTGCCAGCAGCCCTACCTACCAGCCCGGGAATGAGCAGTTCTTC.

This chain uses TRBV11-2 with TRBJ2-2, with D possibly TRBD1 on 6 matching bases. Germline values: CDR1 SGHAT, CDR2 FQNNGV. This CDR3 comprises 17 residues. V was shortened by 5 bases and J by 0 bases, with 16 bases between the two germline ends. The chain's CDR3 is CASSRSSGTSNTGELFF. CDR3 nucleotide sequence: TGTGCCAGCAGCCGGAGCTCCGGGACATCGAACACCGGGGAGCTGTTTTTT.

The V call is TRBV5-6, the J call TRBJ2-3; the D gene is possibly TRBD2 (6 bases). Germline CDR1 and CDR2: SGHDT and YYEEEE. This CDR3 is 18 amino acids long. The V end was cut by 4 bases, the J end by 1 base, with 22 bases between. The CDR3 nucleotides read TGTGCCAGCAGCCGGAGGGTGGGAAGGTTCCGCGGCACAGATACGCAGTATTTT. Translated, it gives CASSRRVGRFRGTDTQYF.

The chain is built from TRBV10-1 and TRBJ2-1; TRBD2 agrees at 15 bases. The CDR3 is 18 residues long. CDR1 is WNHNN and CDR2 is SYGVQD in the germline V gene (reference sequence). V shed 3 bases and J 3 bases; nucleotides not matched to a gene: 6. CDR3 amino acids: CASSDRGLAGGSYNEQFF. For the CDR3, the DNA is TGCGCCAGCAGTGACCGGGGACTAGCGGGAGGTAGCTACAATGAGCAGTTCTTC.

This clone is a singleton in its sample. The rearrangement joins TRBV27 to TRBJ2-3; 13 nucleotides agree with TRBD2. The CDR3 totals 15 residues. Trimming removed 8 bases from V and 7 bases from J; junction bases left unmatched: 9. Per germline, CDR1 MNHEY and CDR2 SMNVEV (reference sequence). This CDR3 is CASYEAGLAGYTQYF. DNA of the CDR3: TGTGCCAGCTACGAGGCGGGACTAGCGGGGTATACGCAGTATTTT.

The V gene is TRBV30, the J gene TRBJ2-7; 7 nucleotides match TRBD1. Germline CDR1 is GTSNPN and CDR2 is SVGIG (reference sequence). This CDR3 is 15 amino acids long. Trimming at V came to 1 base and at J to 7 bases, leaving 13 bases not matched to a gene. The CDR3, as DNA: TGTGCCTGGAGTGGACAGGGCCCATGGGGCGGGGAGCAGTACTTC. This codes for CAWSGQGPWGGEQYF.

V is TRBV18 and J is TRBJ2-1; the D gene is possibly TRBD2 (5 bases). Trimming shortened V by 5 bases and J by 9 bases, and 14 bases separated the two germline ends. The CDR3 runs 13 residues. Germline CDR1 reads KGHSH; CDR2 reads LQKENI. CDR3 nucleotide sequence: TGTGCCAGCTCAATCTATGGCCGGGGTGAGCAGTTCTTC. Translation gives CASSIYGRGEQFF.